The present entry profiles one T cell receptor (beta chain) with its context. 60 Vbeta and 13 Jbeta primers were used in PCR. Some clones are missing from TCRdb's copy, which holds only in-frame ones; the method was immunoSEQ multiplex PCR. The sample has around 120,000 clones; roughly 82% are singletons. This entry belongs to a study of cytomegalovirus exposure and HLA in healthy donors. Germline values: CDR1 MNHNS, CDR2 SASEGT. The V end lost 0 bases, the J end lost 8 bases, and 15 bases lay between the germline ends. CDR3 length: 15 residues. V and J are TRBV6-1 and TRBJ2-3; possible D gene TRBD2, 6 bases. Sequencing was performed on PBMCs. The receptor was isolated from a man between 45 and 60 years old in good health and CMV-seronegative. This CDR3 reads CASSEAGGRLGTQYF. The CDR3 DNA reads as TGTGCCAGCAGTGAAGCGGGGGGAAGACTTGGTACGCAGTATTTT.